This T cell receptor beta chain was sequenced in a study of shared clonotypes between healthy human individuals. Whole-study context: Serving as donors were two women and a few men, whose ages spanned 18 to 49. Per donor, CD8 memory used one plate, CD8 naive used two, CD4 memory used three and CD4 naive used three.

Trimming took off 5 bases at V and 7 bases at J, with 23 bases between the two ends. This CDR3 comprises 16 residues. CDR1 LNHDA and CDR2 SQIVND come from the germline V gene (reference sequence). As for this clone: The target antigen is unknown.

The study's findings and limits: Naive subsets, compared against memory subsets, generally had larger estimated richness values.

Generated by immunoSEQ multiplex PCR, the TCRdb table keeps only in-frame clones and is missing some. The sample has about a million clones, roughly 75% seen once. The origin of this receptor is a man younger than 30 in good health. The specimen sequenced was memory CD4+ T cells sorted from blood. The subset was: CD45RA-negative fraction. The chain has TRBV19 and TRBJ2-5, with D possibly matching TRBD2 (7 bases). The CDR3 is CASSPLTDGGLRTQYF. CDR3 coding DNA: TGTGCCAGTAGTCCTCTGACTGACGGGGGGCTGCGGACCCAGTACTTC. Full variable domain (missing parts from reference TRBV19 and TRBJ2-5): DGGITQSPKYLFRKEGQNVTLSCEQNLNHDAMYWYRQDPGQGLRLIYYSQIVNDFQKGDIAEGYSVSREKKESFPLTVTSAQKNPTAFYLCASSPLTDGGLRTQYFGPGTRLLVL.